This T cell receptor beta chain stems from a study of T cells expressing NK-cell markers. Comments on this clonotype: Its target is not known.

It was by 5'RACE template switching with UMIs that TCR beta cDNA was made. With the 5' RACE reads reprocessed, TCRdb shows one record per CDR3 protein and no DNA. The sample totals about 460,000 distinct CDR3 sequences. The study's findings and limits: It was still unclear whether expanded NKG2C+ T cell clones were HCMV specific. These clonotypes, the leaders elsewhere, also led the CD3+CD56-NKG2C+ fraction in a handful of donors.

The V gene's germline CDR1 is MDHEN and CDR2 SYDVKM. The CDR3 is 14 residues long. The rearrangement uses TRBV28 and TRBJ2-3. This clonotype originated in a woman between 50 and 59 years old in good health. Sample: blood T cells: a sorted CD56 or NKG2C T cell subset, CD4+ or CD8+ T cells, or bulk PBMC T cells (not recorded which). The CDR3 here is CASSYVGFTDTQYF.